These 20 T cell receptor beta chains were all obtained from the same sample, sequenced in a study of Ad26.COV2.S vaccination and SARS-CoV-2 variants. Assay: immunoSEQ multiplex PCR; the TCRdb copy retains only in-frame clones and omits some. The sample has some 500,000 clones, approximately 92% seen once. Specified treatment: some 19 received Ad26.COV2.S at low or high dose, single or two shots; roughly 5 received placebo; per-sample allocation not given. After the first vaccine or placebo injection, samples were drawn on day 63. Sequencing used peripheral blood, obtained in a trial of Ad26.COV2.S vaccine versus placebo. The receptor set was obtained from a person between 18 and 65 years old who received the Ad26.COV2.S COVID-19 vaccine or a placebo.

The chain combines TRBV10-3 with TRBJ1-2, with D unclear. V lost 10 bases, J lost 4 bases, and 19 bases lay in between. CDR1 and CDR2 (germline): ENHRY, SYGVKD. CDR3 length equals 14 residues. The CDR3 reads CATNLVGTSYGYTF. The DNA of the CDR3 is TGTGCCACCAATCTCGTGGGTACTAGCTATGGCTACACCTTC.

The rearrangement joins TRBV9 to TRBJ1-1, with D uncertain. CDR1 and CDR2 (germline): SGDLS, YYNGEE. The CDR3 has 13 residues. The V end lost 7 bases, the J end lost 2 bases, and 12 bases lay between the germline ends. As DNA, the CDR3 is TGTGCCAGCCGACATCAAGAAAACACTGAAGCTTTCTTT. Encoded protein: CASRHQENTEAFF.

This chain connects TRBV3-1 (or the pseudogene TRBV3-2) to TRBJ1-5; D perhaps matches TRBD1 (6 bases). The germline gives CDR1 LGHDT, CDR2 YNNKEL (reference sequence). V was clipped by 4 bases and J by 8 bases, with 15 bases between them. The CDR3 has 14 residues. Here the CDR3 reads CASSRGGQPKPQHF. CDR3 DNA sequence: TGTGCCAGCAGCCGAGGGGGACAACCCAAGCCCCAGCATTTT.

The genes are TRBV5-4 and TRBJ1-1; D perhaps matches TRBD1 (5 bases). In germline, CDR1 is SGHNT, CDR2 YYREEE (reference sequence). The CDR3 length is 15 residues. V was pared by 2 bases and J by 1 base, with 12 bases between. CDR3 nucleotides: TGTGCCAGCAGCTTTCGGCCCAGGGAGAACACTGAAGCTTTCTTT. As protein: CASSFRPRENTEAFF.

The chain couples TRBV5-1 to TRBJ1-4, with D unresolved. Germline CDR1 SGHRS, CDR2 YFSETQ. V was pared by 6 bases and J by 0 bases, with 12 bases between. This CDR3 comprises 15 residues. The CDR3 DNA is TGCGCCAGCAAGGATCTGGGAGCAACTAATGAAAAACTGTTTTTT. Protein sequence: CASKDLGATNEKLFF.

The genes are TRBV19 and TRBJ2-1, with 7 bases that match TRBD2. CDR3 length: 15 residues. Looked up from germline, CDR1 is LNHDA and CDR2 is SQIVND (reference sequence). Losses at the gene ends were 7 bases for V and 3 bases for J; bases not matched to a gene: 9. In DNA form, the CDR3 reads TGTGCCAGTACCCCATTAGGGACTAACTACAATGAGCAGTTCTTC. Translated, it gives CASTPLGTNYNEQFF.

V gene TRBV14 combines with J gene TRBJ2-1; 10 bases match TRBD2. The CDR3 covers 15 residues. With V trimmed by 3 bases and J by 4 bases, 3 bases remained unmatched. The germline V gene encodes CDR1 SGHDN and CDR2 FVKESK. CDR3 in amino acids: CASSHGLAAYNEQFF. CDR3 in DNA: TGTGCCAGCAGCCACGGACTAGCGGCTTACAATGAGCAGTTCTTC.

The CDR3 DNA follows: TGTGCCAGCAGCTTGGTTCCGACGGTGACAGATACGCAGTATTTT. This translates into CASSLVPTVTDTQYF. This chain connects TRBV5-4 to TRBJ2-3; the D is unclear. Trimming took 0 bases from V and 3 from J, leaving 11 bases between them. From germline, CDR1 is SGHNT and CDR2 YYREEE (reference sequence). The CDR3 runs to 15 residues.

J is TRBJ2-7 and V is TRBV7-9; D is unclear. The CDR3 contains 14 residues. The germline V gene encodes CDR1 SEHNR and CDR2 FQNEAQ (reference sequence). V lost 4 bases and J lost 4, with 14 bases in between. Written as DNA, the CDR3 is TGTGCCAGCAGCTACGCTGGGGTTTCTTACGAGCAGTACTTC. Protein product: CASSYAGVSYEQYF.

This chain links TRBV18 with TRBJ1-3; no clear D. Germline assignment: CDR1 KGHSH and CDR2 LQKENI. V gave up 3 bases and J gave up 1 base, with 4 bases separating them. The CDR3 runs to 13 residues. CDR3 region: CASSPESGNTIYF. CDR3 sequence (DNA): TGTGCCAGCTCACCGGAATCTGGAAACACCATATATTTT. Full variable domain (missing parts from reference TRBV18 and TRBJ1-3): NAGVMQNPRHLVRRRGQEARLRCSPMKGHSHVYWYRQLPEEGLKFMVYLQKENIIDESGMPKERFSAEFPKEGPSILRIQQVVRGDSAAYFCASSPESGNTIYFGEGSWLTVV.

This chain connects TRBV24-1 to TRBJ2-1, with 9 positions matching TRBD1. The CDR3 contains 16 residues. V shed 4 bases and J 4 bases; nucleotides not matched to a gene: 7. Per the germline V gene, CDR1 is KGHDR and CDR2 is SFDVKD. The CDR3 is CATSDLGQGLYNEQFF. The CDR3 DNA sequence: TGTGCCACCAGTGACCTGGGACAGGGTCTATACAATGAGCAGTTCTTC.

This rearrangement joins TRBV29-1 to TRBJ1-1; D is perhaps TRBD1 (5 bases). Germline lookup yields CDR1 SQVTM and CDR2 ANQGSEA. Trimming removed 7 bases at V and 4 bases at J, with 16 bases between. The length of the CDR3 is 13 residues. This CDR3 is CSGGLRFSTEAFF. The CDR3 coding sequence is TGCAGCGGGGGACTCCGTTTCAGCACTGAAGCTTTCTTT.

The chain joins TRBV19 to TRBJ2-6; D not resolved. The V end was cut by 5 bases, the J end by 2 bases, with 7 bases between. The CDR3 covers 14 residues. Germline CDR1 reads LNHDA; CDR2 reads SQIVND (reference sequence). The CDR3 loop reads CASSLQTGANVLTF. CDR3 DNA sequence: TGTGCCAGTAGTCTACAAACTGGGGCCAACGTCCTGACTTTC.

This sequence joins TRBV19 and TRBJ1-2; possible D gene TRBD1, 5 bases. Germline V gene lookup returns CDR1 LNHDA and CDR2 SQIVND (reference sequence). The V and J ends lost 5 bases and 5 bases respectively, with 30 bases between them. CDR3 length: 19 residues. The CDR3 DNA is TGTGCCAGTAGTTCCCGGTGGAGGGTTCAGGGAAGAGAGCGGTATGGCTACACCTTC. This codes for CASSSRWRVQGRERYGYTF.

J is TRBJ2-7 and V is TRBV2; D is unresolved. CDR1 is SNHLY and CDR2 is FYNNEI in the germline V gene. Trimming took 2 bases from V and 3 from J, leaving 8 bases between them. The CDR3 loop spans 13 amino acids. The CDR3 spells CASSEPVLYEQYF. CDR3 DNA: TGTGCCAGCAGTGAACCAGTCCTCTACGAGCAGTACTTC.

This chain joins TRBV2 and TRBJ2-3, with 11 bases lining up with TRBD2. V shed 4 bases and J 5 bases; nucleotides not matched to a gene: 5. Germline-derived CDR1 and CDR2 are SNHLY and FYNNEI. This CDR3 comprises 15 residues. CDR3 sequence: CASSVLAGGGDTQYF. CDR3 bases: TGTGCCAGCAGTGTTCTAGCGGGGGGTGGAGATACGCAGTATTTT.

The table lists this clone with a few counts. This sequence joins TRBV7-8 and TRBJ1-5; TRBD1 agrees at 7 bases. V shed 5 bases and J 4 bases; nucleotides not matched to a gene: 5. The CDR3 is 14 amino acids. The germline CDR1 and CDR2 sequences are SGHVS and FQNEAQ. In DNA form, the CDR3 reads TGTGCCAGCAGCCCAGACAGGGATAATCAGCCCCAGCATTTT. Protein sequence: CASSPDRDNQPQHF. Together with reference TRBV7-8 and TRBJ1-5, the CDR3 gives the full variable domain: GAGVSQSPRYKVAKRGQDVALRCDPISGHVSLFWYQQALGQGPEFLTYFQNEAQLDKSGLPSDRFFAERPEGSVSTLKIQRTQQEDSAVYLCASSPDRDNQPQHFGDGTRLSIL.

J is TRBJ2-1 and V is TRBV29-1; no reliable D call. CDR1 is SQVTM and CDR2 is ANQGSEA in the germline V gene. This CDR3 is built from 14 residues. V lost 7 bases, J lost 5 bases, and 18 bases lay in between. In DNA, the CDR3 is TGCAGCGCTGTGTCCAATGATAGGAACAATGAGCAGTTCTTC. This gives the protein CSAVSNDRNNEQFF.

This clone was observed once. The CDR3 sequence: CAISGGAKVLPGVEQFF. The DNA for the CDR3 is TGTGCCATCAGTGGGGGGGCGAAAGTACTCCCGGGTGTTGAGCAGTTCTTC. The chain employs TRBV10-3 and TRBJ2-1; D may match TRBD1 or TRBD2 (6 bases each). This CDR3 is 17 amino acids long. V lost 4 bases to trimming and J lost 9 bases, with 25 bases between them. Germline V lookup: CDR1 ENHRY, CDR2 SYGVKD.

This chain connects TRBV5-5 to TRBJ1-3, with D uncertain. The ends were cut back, 0 bases at V and 8 bases at J, with 6 bases in the middle. CDR1 is SGHKS, CDR2 YYEKEE, per germline (reference sequence). CDR3 length equals 12 residues. CDR3 loop: CASSLERHTIYF. The CDR3 DNA reads TGTGCCAGCAGCTTGGAACGCCACACCATATATTTT. Variable domain in full (rest from reference TRBV5-5 and TRBJ1-3): DAGVTQSPTHLIKTRGQQVTLRCSPISGHKSVSWYQQVLGQGPQFIFQYYEKEERGRGNFPDRFSARQFPNYSSELNVNALLLGDSALYLCASSLERHTIYFGEGSWLTVV.